The present T cell receptor beta chain was sequenced within a study of blood T cell repertoires in COVID-19. Study as a whole: Samples of COVID-19 (acute and convalescent) were obtained from the United States, Italy and Spain. Nucleic acid was either cDNA or gDNA, and it came from T cells, B-cell-depleted T cells, or PBMCs.

Methods used by the authors: Reference gene primers were amplified, and this amplification served to estimate nucleated cell counts. Some clones are missing from TCRdb's copy, which holds only in-frame ones; the method was immunoSEQ multiplex PCR. The D gene and trimming were derived from the DNA, and the V and J assignments and clone size from that table. The sample has about 69,000 clones, 82% seen once; the top ten hold around a quarter. Germline V gene sequence: CDR1 SGDLS, CDR2 YYNGEE. V lost 2 bases to trimming and J lost 3 bases, with 11 bases between them. The CDR3 has 14 residues. The chain combines TRBV9 with TRBJ1-2; D is uncertain. Sequencing was done on a sample of peripheral blood. This TCR derives from a human donor in a cohort sampled during active COVID-19. The CDR3 loop reads CASSVTDFDYGYTF. The CDR3, as DNA: TGTGCCAGCAGCGTTACTGATTTTGACTATGGCTACACCTTC.